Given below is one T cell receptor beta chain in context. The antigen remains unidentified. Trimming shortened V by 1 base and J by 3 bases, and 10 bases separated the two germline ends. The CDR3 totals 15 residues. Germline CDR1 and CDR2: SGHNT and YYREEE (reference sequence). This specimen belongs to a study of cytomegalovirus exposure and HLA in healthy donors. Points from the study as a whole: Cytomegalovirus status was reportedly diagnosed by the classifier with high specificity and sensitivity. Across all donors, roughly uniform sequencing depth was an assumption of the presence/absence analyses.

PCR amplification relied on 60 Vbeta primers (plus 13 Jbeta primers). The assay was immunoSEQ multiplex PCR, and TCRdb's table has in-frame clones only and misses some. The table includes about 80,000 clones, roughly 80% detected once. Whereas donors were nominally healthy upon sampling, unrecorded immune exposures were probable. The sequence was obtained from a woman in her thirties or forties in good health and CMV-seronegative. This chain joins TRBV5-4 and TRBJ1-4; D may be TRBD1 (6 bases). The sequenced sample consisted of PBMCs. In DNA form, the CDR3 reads TGTGCCAGCAGCTTGTTCAGGGGAGCTAATGAAAAACTGTTTTTT. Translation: CASSLFRGANEKLFF.